The 32 T cell receptor beta chains listed next were all sequenced from one sample in a study of T-cell memory formation after mild COVID-19. TCRdb re-derived calls from the 5' RACE reads in MiXCR, one entry per CDR3 protein. Of approximately 88,000 distinct CDR3 sequences in the sample, nearly 25% were seen once. The sequencing sample was made of PBMCs or a T cell subset sorted from them (not recorded which). These receptors all come from a man younger than 30 who had mild COVID-19 (a few samples of this study predate the infection). Cell type and time point are not known.

The V and J genes are TRBV6-5 and TRBJ2-1; 9 bases match TRBD1. The CDR3 extends over 15 amino acids. Losses at the gene ends were 5 bases for V and 2 bases for J; bases not matched to a gene: 4. Per the germline V gene, CDR1 is MNHEY and CDR2 is SVGAGI. DNA of the CDR3: TGTGCCAGCAGTACCGGGACAGGGCCCTACAATGAGCAGTTCTTC. The encoded protein is CASSTGTGPYNEQFF.

There are a few counts of this clonotype. This chain connects TRBV4-1 to TRBJ2-3; the D gene is possibly TRBD1 (5 bases). V was cut by 5 bases and J by 5 bases, with 17 bases left in between. This CDR3 is built from 15 residues. Germline CDR1 MGHRA, CDR2 YSYEKL. The CDR3 DNA reads TGCGCCAGCAGCATTACTCCAGGGTTTGAAGATACGCAGTATTTT. Translation gives CASSITPGFEDTQYF.

V and J are TRBV7-2 and TRBJ1-5; D unclear. The CDR3 is 15 amino acids. Trimming removed 1 base at V and 0 bases at J, with 7 bases between. Germline V gives CDR1 SGHTA, CDR2 FQGNSA. The CDR3 nucleotides read TGTGCCAGCAGCTTAGAGGGTTTTAGCAATCAGCCCCAGCATTTT. Its protein product is CASSLEGFSNQPQHF.

The table lists this clonotype with a few counts. The gene calls are TRBV7-9 and TRBJ2-1; 14 bases agree with TRBD2. Germline trimming cut 5 bases from V and 8 bases from J; bases unmatched to any gene: 5. Germline loops: CDR1 SEHNR, CDR2 FQNEAQ (reference sequence). The CDR3 is 15 amino acids. The DNA for the CDR3 is TGTGCCAGCAGCCTTCCGGGACTAGCGGGGGATGAGCAGTTCTTC. Its translation is CASSLPGLAGDEQFF.

This clonotype has more than one count but fewer than ten. The chain recombines TRBV7-6 with TRBJ2-1, with D maybe TRBD1 (7 bases). V was clipped by 5 bases and J by 7 bases, with 18 bases between them. CDR1 is SGHVS, CDR2 FNYEAQ, per germline. This CDR3 comprises 15 residues. In DNA, the CDR3 is TGTGCCAGCAGCCCCGGGGCGGCAGGGGGGAATGAGCAGTTCTTC. It codes for CASSPGAAGGNEQFF.

In nucleotides, the CDR3 is TGCGCCAGCAGCCAAGGGCCCAGCAGGGGGGGCACTGAAGCTTTCTTT. Protein sequence: CASSQGPSRGGTEAFF. The V and J genes are TRBV4-1 and TRBJ1-1; 7 bases match TRBD1. V shed 1 base, J shed 4 bases, and the junction held 9 bases outside the gene matches. The CDR3 totals 16 residues. Per the germline V gene, CDR1 is MGHRA and CDR2 is YSYEKL.

The V call is TRBV4-3, the J call TRBJ1-2; D unclear. Germline loops: CDR1 LGHNA, CDR2 YSLEER. CDR3 size: 15 residues. V was clipped by 4 bases and J by 8 bases, with 20 bases between them. CDR3 in amino acids: CASSPGSRTSLGYTF. The CDR3, as DNA: TGCGCCAGCAGCCCAGGCTCCCGGACTAGCTTGGGCTACACCTTC.

This clonotype turned up a few times. The V gene is TRBV29-1, the J gene TRBJ1-4, with D possibly TRBD1 on 5 matching bases. The V end lost 4 bases, the J end lost 5 bases, and 17 bases lay between the germline ends. Germline CDR1 reads SQVTM; CDR2 reads ANQGSEA. There are 15 residues in the CDR3. CDR3 in amino acids: CSVAGLGETNEKLFF. CDR3 DNA sequence: TGCAGCGTTGCGGGCCTGGGGGAGACAAATGAAAAACTGTTTTTT.

CDR3 DNA sequence: TGTGCCAGCAGCGTAGTAACCCAGGGGGCGAATGAGCAGTTCTTC. Encoded protein: CASSVVTQGANEQFF. The chain couples TRBV9 to TRBJ2-1; 8 nucleotides agree with TRBD1. V was clipped by 0 bases and J by 7 bases; unmatched bases: 6. There are 15 residues in the CDR3. CDR1 and CDR2 from the germline V gene are SGDLS and YYNGEE.

Sample share makes this clonotype medium-sized. The gene calls are TRBV6-2 or TRBV6-3 and TRBJ2-1, with 9 positions matching TRBD1. Trimming at V came to 0 bases and at J to 6 bases, leaving 0 bases not matched to a gene. The CDR3 runs to 14 residues. Germline assignment: CDR1 MNHEY and CDR2 SVGEGT. The CDR3 region has the DNA TGTGCCAGCAGTTACTCGACAGGGGGCAATGAGCAGTTCTTC. It encodes CASSYSTGGNEQFF.

Only a few counts were recorded for this clonotype. The J gene is TRBJ2-5, the V gene TRBV7-9; 9 nucleotides agree with TRBD2. Germline CDR1 is SEHNR and CDR2 is FQNEAQ (reference sequence). The length of the CDR3 is 16 residues. The ends lost 5 bases at V and 0 bases at J; junction bases unmatched: 7. CDR3 coding DNA: TGTGCCAGCAGCATAGGACTAGCGTCGCACCAAGAGACCCAGTACTTC. Its protein is CASSIGLASHQETQYF.

The table lists this clonotype with a few counts. This chain joins TRBV30 and TRBJ2-7; D is undetermined. V was shortened by 1 base and J by 4 bases, with 5 bases between the two germline ends. This CDR3 contains 11 residues. Germline CDR1 and CDR2: GTSNPN and SVGIG (reference sequence). DNA for the CDR3: TGTGCCTGGAGTGGGGCGTACGAGCAGTACTTC. Its protein product is CAWSGAYEQYF.

This clonotype has only one observation. The gene calls are TRBV30 and TRBJ1-5; D is possibly TRBD1 (6 bases). Trimming left V 0 bases short and J 2 bases short, with 11 bases between. The CDR3 is 15 amino acids. Germline CDR1 is GTSNPN and CDR2 is SVGIG (reference sequence). CDR3 protein: CAWSVGGTRNQPQHF. DNA of the CDR3: TGTGCCTGGAGTGTAGGGGGTACACGCAATCAGCCCCAGCATTTT.

There are a few counts of this clonotype. The rearrangement links TRBV7-9 to TRBJ1-1; D possibly corresponds to TRBD1 (6 bases). Germline values: CDR1 SEHNR, CDR2 FQNEAQ (reference sequence). This CDR3 is 14 amino acids long. Trimming took 5 bases from V and 3 from J, leaving 13 bases between them. The CDR3 DNA reads TGTGCCAGCAGCCCCTGGACAGTGGACACTGAAGCTTTCTTT. This encodes CASSPWTVDTEAFF.

This clonotype was picked up a small number of times. CDR3 sequence: CASSPIGGGVETQYF. The DNA for the CDR3 is TGTGCCAGCAGCCCCATCGGGGGGGGCGTTGAGACCCAGTACTTC. V gene TRBV7-3 combines with J gene TRBJ2-5, with 8 nucleotides matching TRBD2. The CDR3 length is 15 residues. After removal of 5 bases from V and 5 bases from J, the junction contained 10 bases not matched to a gene. CDR1 is SGHTA and CDR2 is FQGTGA in the germline V gene.

The chain employs TRBV7-3 and TRBJ1-2; D is possibly TRBD1 (5 bases). This CDR3 contains 23 residues. The germline gives CDR1 SGHTA, CDR2 FQGTGA. The V and J ends lost 5 bases and 1 base respectively, with 38 bases between them. CDR3 region: CASSLPRDLVPKTMFRVNYGYTF. CDR3 sequence (DNA): TGTGCCAGCAGCCTCCCCAGGGATCTGGTCCCAAAGACCATGTTTCGAGTTAACTATGGCTACACCTTC.

The rearrangement uses TRBV29-1 and TRBJ2-1, with D possibly TRBD2 on 6 matching bases. The V end lost 6 bases, the J end lost 7 bases, and 22 bases lay between the germline ends. The germline gives CDR1 SQVTM, CDR2 ANQGSEA. The CDR3 length is 15 residues. The CDR3 sequence is CSVEPSGLGRNEQFF. In DNA, the CDR3 is TGCAGCGTCGAACCTTCGGGACTTGGTCGAAATGAGCAGTTCTTC.

This clonotype came up a few times. CDR3 DNA sequence: TGTGCCAGCAGGACAGGCGCCGGGGCCAACGTCCTGACTTTC. Protein product: CASRTGAGANVLTF. The chain joins TRBV12-3 or TRBV12-4 to TRBJ2-6, with D possibly matching TRBD1 (6 bases). V was pared by 6 bases and J by 4 bases, with 10 bases between. The CDR3 covers 14 residues.

J is TRBJ1-1 and V is TRBV5-1; possible D gene TRBD1, 5 bases. This CDR3 contains 14 residues. V gave up 0 bases and J gave up 11 bases, with 17 bases separating them. Germline V gene sequence: CDR1 SGHRS, CDR2 YFSETQ. The DNA of the CDR3 is TGCGCCAGCAGCTTGGACCAGGGTGAGAGGGATGCTTTCTTT. Translated, it gives CASSLDQGERDAFF. Supplemented by reference TRBV5-1 and TRBJ1-1, the full variable domain reads KAGVTQTPRYLIKTRGQQVTLSCSPISGHRSVSWYQQTPGQGLQFLFEYFSETQRNKGNFPGRFSGRQFSNSRSEMNVSTLELGDSALYLCASSLDQGERDAFFGQGTRLTVV.

The chain combines TRBV2 with TRBJ1-5; weak D call: TRBD1 (5 bases). The germline V gene has CDR1 SNHLY and CDR2 FYNNEI. Trimming left V 8 bases short and J 5 bases short, with 19 bases between. The CDR3 totals 15 residues. CDR3 DNA: TGTGCCAGCCAAACCCGGCAGGGAGCTTATCAGCCCCAGCATTTT. This encodes CASQTRQGAYQPQHF.

In its sample, this clonotype was seen a few times. This chain connects TRBV7-9 to TRBJ2-1; maybe TRBD2 (5 bases). Germline loops: CDR1 SEHNR, CDR2 FQNEAQ (reference sequence). V lost 1 base to trimming and J lost 5 bases, with 12 bases between them. The CDR3 sequence is 15 residues long. The CDR3 DNA sequence: TGTGCCAGCAGCTTAGATCCGGGAACGGACAATGAGCAGTTCTTC. This gives the protein CASSLDPGTDNEQFF.

This clonotype was counted between two and nine times. V usage is TRBV4-3 and J usage is TRBJ2-2, with D possibly being TRBD2 (6 bases). The CDR3 contains 15 residues. Per the germline V gene, CDR1 is LGHNA and CDR2 is YSLEER. Trimming pared 4 bases from V and 7 bases from J, leaving 16 bases between. CDR3 sequence: CASSPSTGGHGELFF. As DNA, the CDR3 is TGCGCCAGCAGCCCGAGTACCGGGGGTCACGGGGAGCTGTTTTTT.

The rearrangement joins TRBV15 to TRBJ2-7, with D hard to call. Trimming pared 3 bases from V and 0 bases from J, leaving 12 bases between. This CDR3 is built from 15 residues. CDR1 LNHNV and CDR2 YYDKDF come from the germline V gene (reference sequence). This CDR3 reads CATSRFELSSYEQYF. CDR3 sequence (DNA): TGTGCCACCAGCAGGTTCGAACTCAGCTCCTACGAGCAGTACTTC.

The chain recombines TRBV7-6 with TRBJ2-7, with TRBD1 as a possible D gene (6 bases). Germline assignment: CDR1 SGHVS and CDR2 FNYEAQ. With 1 base removed from V and 3 bases from J, the gap between germline ends came to 10 bases. The CDR3 has 14 amino acids. CDR3 nucleotides: TGTGCCAGCAGCTTAGTCAGGGGCGGCTACGAGCAGTACTTC. This sequence encodes CASSLVRGGYEQYF.

This clonotype appeared a few times. The chain links TRBV6-2 or TRBV6-3 to TRBJ2-5, with 8 bases lining up with TRBD2. This CDR3 comprises 14 residues. V lost 4 bases and J lost 5; bases outside the gene matches: 6. CDR1 and CDR2 from the germline V gene are MNHEY and SVGEGT. CDR3: CASSFGTRTETQYF. CDR3 bases: TGTGCCAGCAGTTTCGGGACTAGAACGGAGACCCAGTACTTC.

The sample holds a few counts of this clonotype. The chain recombines TRBV4-3 with TRBJ1-4; D gene ambiguous. V dropped 0 bases and J dropped 2 bases, with 16 bases sitting between them. The CDR3 has 18 amino acids. Germline loops: CDR1 LGHNA, CDR2 YSLEER. The CDR3 DNA is TGCGCCAGCAGCCAAGACGTGCTTTCGACTTGGACTAATGAAAAACTGTTTTTT. Amino acids: CASSQDVLSTWTNEKLFF.

The chain couples TRBV9 to TRBJ2-6; no firm D call. The CDR3 has 14 residues. V was trimmed by 3 bases and J by 5 bases, leaving 9 bases between them. Germline CDR1 reads SGDLS; CDR2 reads YYNGEE. CDR3 bases: TGTGCCAGCAGCGCCCTCGAGTGGGCCAACGTCCTGACTTTC. As protein: CASSALEWANVLTF.

The chain joins TRBV7-9 to TRBJ1-2; D is ambiguous. The germline V and J ends were trimmed by 1 base and 6 bases, with 15 bases remaining between them. The CDR3 covers 15 residues. The germline V gene encodes CDR1 SEHNR and CDR2 FQNEAQ (reference sequence). The CDR3 reads CASSLGGFGQHGYTF. DNA for the CDR3: TGTGCCAGCAGCTTAGGGGGTTTTGGGCAACATGGCTACACCTTC.

This clonotype was seen ten or more times. The J gene is TRBJ1-3, the V gene TRBV12-3 or TRBV12-4, with 8 bases aligning to TRBD1. The J segment lost 2 bases and the V segment lost 5 bases, leaving 11 bases of the junction unmatched. The length of the CDR3 is 17 residues. The CDR3 sequence is CASSTGQGPYAGNTIYF. The CDR3 DNA sequence: TGTGCCAGCAGTACCGGACAGGGCCCGTACGCTGGAAACACCATATATTTT.

The J gene is TRBJ1-2, the V gene TRBV29-1; D is unresolved. The V end lost 4 bases, the J end lost 6 bases, and 9 bases lay between the germline ends. Germline assignment: CDR1 SQVTM and CDR2 ANQGSEA. This CDR3 is 11 amino acids long. CDR3 protein: CSVVMPDGYTF. In DNA form, the CDR3 reads TGCAGCGTTGTGATGCCCGATGGCTACACCTTC.

The chain uses TRBV4-2 and TRBJ1-1, with D unresolved. CDR1 is LGHNA and CDR2 is YNFKEQ in the germline V gene. Trimming stripped 1 base from V and 0 bases from J, with 9 bases between. The CDR3 is made up of 15 amino acids. The CDR3: CASSQGVSMNTEAFF. In nucleotides, the CDR3 is TGTGCCAGCAGCCAAGGCGTTTCCATGAACACTGAAGCTTTCTTT.

This chain connects TRBV7-9 to TRBJ2-1, with a possible D match to TRBD2 (5 bases). CDR1 and CDR2 (germline): SEHNR, FQNEAQ (reference sequence). V gave up 1 base and J gave up 8 bases, with 6 bases separating them. This CDR3 region has 12 residues. This chain's CDR3 is CASSLVAYEQFF. The CDR3 DNA follows: TGTGCCAGCAGCTTAGTAGCGTATGAGCAGTTCTTC. Combining the CDR3 with reference TRBV7-9 and TRBJ2-1 gives the whole variable domain DTGVSQNPRHKITKRGQNVTFRCDPISEHNRLYWYRQTLGQGPEFLTYFQNEAQLEKSRLLSDRFSAERPKGSFSTLEIQRTEQGDSAMYLCASSLVAYEQFFGPGTRLTVL.